Shown below are 12 T cell receptor beta chains from a single sample sequenced in a study of blood T cell repertoires in COVID-19. Method: immunoSEQ multiplex PCR; TCRdb's copy keeps in-frame clones and lacks some. This sample has 150,000 or so clones, with about 80% found just once. The sequencing sample was made of PBMCs or T cells enriched from blood (not recorded which). All receptors derive from a man aged 50 or older who had recovered from COVID-19.

The chain couples TRBV7-9 to TRBJ1-4, with a tentative D call TRBD1 (6 bases). The CDR3 totals 15 residues. Germline lookup yields CDR1 SEHNR and CDR2 FQNEAQ (reference sequence). Trimming removed 5 bases at V and 0 bases at J, with 10 bases between. The CDR3 region has the DNA TGTGCCAGCAGCGCCACAGGGACAACTAATGAAAAACTGTTTTTT. Its protein product is CASSATGTTNEKLFF. The full variable domain, in which reference TRBV7-9 and TRBJ1-4 provide the parts outside the CDR3, is DTGVSQNPRHKITKRGQNVTFRCDPISEHNRLYWYRQTLGQGPEFLTYFQNEAQLEKSRLLSDRFSAERPKGSFSTLEIQRTEQGDSAMYLCASSATGTTNEKLFFGSGTQLSVL.

The rearrangement links TRBV19 to TRBJ1-6; 9 nucleotides line up with TRBD1. CDR1 and CDR2 from the germline V gene are LNHDA and SQIVND (reference sequence). After removal of 5 bases from V and 7 bases from J, the junction contained 9 bases not matched to a gene. CDR3 length: 16 residues. CDR3 sequence reads: CASSLKTGGMNSPLHF. Written as DNA, the CDR3 is TGTGCCAGTAGTCTCAAGACAGGGGGTATGAATTCACCCCTCCACTTT.

The chain uses TRBV5-4 and TRBJ2-5, with D possibly matching TRBD2 (6 bases). V was trimmed by 7 bases and J by 0 bases, leaving 13 bases between them. The V gene's germline CDR1 is SGHNT and CDR2 YYREEE (reference sequence). The CDR3 runs 14 residues. Written as DNA, the CDR3 is TGTGCCAGCCGGGCGGGGAATAACCAAGAGACCCAGTACTTC. It translates to CASRAGNNQETQYF. The full variable domain, completed using reference TRBV5-4 and TRBJ2-5, is ETGVTQSPTHLIKTRGQQVTLRCSSQSGHNTVSWYQQALGQGPQFIFQYYREEENGRGNFPPRFSGLQFPNYSSELNVNALELDDSALYLCASRAGNNQETQYFGPGTRLLVL.

V and J are TRBV19 and TRBJ2-5; 8 bases are a match to TRBD2. The length of the CDR3 is 16 residues. The junction had 7 bases not matched to a gene; V was cut back by 2 bases and J by 2 bases. Germline V gene lookup returns CDR1 LNHDA and CDR2 SQIVND (reference sequence). The CDR3 spells CASSIRPSGLQETQYF. CDR3 in DNA: TGTGCCAGTAGTATAAGGCCTAGCGGGCTTCAAGAGACCCAGTACTTC.

The chain is built from TRBV7-2 and TRBJ2-7; 8 bases match TRBD2. Trimming at V came to 6 bases and at J to 0 bases, leaving 10 bases not matched to a gene. Germline-derived CDR1 and CDR2 are SGHTA and FQGNSA. The CDR3 length is 16 residues. The CDR3 nucleotides are TGTGCCAGCAGGCTACGCGGGGGGCCGAGCTCCTACGAGCAGTACTTC. Encoded protein: CASRLRGGPSSYEQYF.

The chain carries TRBV29-1 and TRBJ2-7; D is possibly TRBD1 (5 bases). This CDR3 comprises 13 residues. Per germline, CDR1 SQVTM and CDR2 ANQGSEA. Trimming cost V 7 bases and J 5 bases, with 18 bases left between them. CDR3 amino acids: CSAQSPRDHEQYF. The CDR3 DNA sequence: TGCAGCGCCCAGTCCCCCAGGGATCACGAGCAGTACTTC.

The J gene is TRBJ2-7, the V gene TRBV7-8; D possibly corresponds to TRBD2 (6 bases). Between the trimmed V and J ends, which lost 3 bases and 0 bases, there was a span of 12 bases. Looked up from germline, CDR1 is SGHVS and CDR2 is FQNEAQ. The CDR3 sequence is 15 residues long. Here the CDR3 reads CASSFPAGSSYEQYF. CDR3 nucleotides: TGTGCCAGCAGCTTCCCGGCGGGGAGCTCCTACGAGCAGTACTTC.

The rearrangement links TRBV23-1 to TRBJ2-7; TRBD1 matches 8 bases. TRBV23-1 carries the ORF label, with uncertain function. The CDR3 extends over 14 amino acids. J lost 2 bases, V lost 6 bases, and 6 bases had no gene match. The chain's CDR3 is CASSTGTGTYEQYF. DNA of the CDR3: TGCGCCAGCAGCACCGGGACAGGTACCTACGAGCAGTACTTC.

This chain uses TRBV5-8 with TRBJ2-5, with 9 bases fitting TRBD2. The J segment lost 2 bases and the V segment lost 4 bases, leaving 12 bases of the junction unmatched. Germline V gene sequence: CDR1 SGHTS, CDR2 YDEGEE. The CDR3 has 17 amino acids. CDR3 sequence (DNA): TGTGCCAGCAGCCCTCACGTGGGGACTAGCAGACAAGAGACCCAGTACTTC. Protein sequence: CASSPHVGTSRQETQYF.

The V gene is TRBV7-2, the J gene TRBJ2-1, with 8 bases identical to TRBD1. Germline V lookup: CDR1 SGHTA, CDR2 FQGNSA. The V segment lost 4 bases and the J segment 5 bases; nucleotides outside the gene matches: 4. This CDR3 is 14 amino acids long. CDR3 region: CASSSRQGNNEQFF. The CDR3 DNA reads as TGTGCCAGCAGCTCCCGACAGGGGAACAATGAGCAGTTCTTC.

The chain has TRBV27 and TRBJ1-2; D may be TRBD1 (6 bases). Germline V gene sequence: CDR1 MNHEY, CDR2 SMNVEV (reference sequence). The CDR3 spans 13 residues. V lost 5 bases and J 8 bases, leaving 15 bases between the germline ends. CDR3 sequence (DNA): TGTGCCAGCAGTAAACGGGGGGCGGAAGGCTACACCTTC. It specifies CASSKRGAEGYTF.

V usage is TRBV6-5 and J usage is TRBJ1-2; D is ambiguous. This CDR3 is built from 11 residues. Germline CDR1 reads MNHEY; CDR2 reads SVGAGI. V was shortened by 6 bases and J by 7 bases, with 9 bases between the two germline ends. DNA for the CDR3: TGTGCCAGCAGGGCGGCGAGTGGCTACACCTTC. Protein: CASRAASGYTF.